This TCR beta chain was captured in a study of blood T cells in healthy people across ages. Study-wide results and caveats: Naive T cell percentage by flow cytometry tracked strongly with beta diversity. The CMV status of each donor remained undetermined, and this could have confounded shifts in expanded clonotypes. There were more naive CD4+ cells and higher diversity in long-lived donors than in aged donors.

CDR3 length equals 14 residues. Germline V gene lookup returns CDR1 SGHVS and CDR2 FNYEAQ. Next came a second PCR, run for roughly 6 to 11 cycles, which used a sample-barcoded 5' primer along with a J-beta primer mix. TCRdb itself ran the 5' RACE reads through MiXCR, one entry per CDR3 protein. The table has roughly 1.9 million distinct CDR3 sequences, about two fifths seen once; the top ten hold under 25%. Comments on this clonotype: What it binds is not known.

Total RNA was isolated from each sample in quantities of at least 5 micrograms. The chain links TRBV7-6 to TRBJ2-5, with D possibly being TRBD2 (7 bases). The J call is doubtful: the DNA matches TRBJ2-7 better. The receptor was isolated from a human donor in good health. The sample comprised blood. CDR3 nucleotides: TGTGCCAGCAGCTCCTTTGGGGGGGCCGACGAGCAGTACTTC. It encodes CASSSFGGADEQYF.